This TCR beta chain was sequenced in a study of blood T cell repertoires in COVID-19. Study overall: COVID-19 samples from acute and convalescent phases originated in the United States, Italy and Spain.

In terms of age and location, participants ranged from roughly 18 to 89 years and lived in about two dozen US areas. Cohort 3 recovered donors had two negative PCRs, clearance, or symptom resolution. Sequenced by immunoSEQ multiplex PCR; TCRdb stores in-frame clones only, minus some. The sample records about 430,000 clones, 80% to 90% being singletons. This clone appeared once. The sample was PBMCs or T cells enriched from blood (not recorded which). This receptor was obtained from a young man who had recovered from COVID-19.

This CDR3 reads CASSLMGAGGAYEQYF. The CDR3 region has the DNA TGTGCCAGCAGCCTAATGGGCGCGGGAGGAGCCTACGAGCAGTACTTC. V gene TRBV5-4 combines with J gene TRBJ2-7; TRBD2 agrees at 8 bases. From germline, CDR1 is SGHNT and CDR2 YYREEE (reference sequence). This CDR3 is built from 16 residues. With 4 bases clipped from V and 2 bases from J, the junction kept 11 bases outside the gene matches.